There are many counts of the clone carrying this T cell receptor (beta chain). Its antigen is still unknown. The V gene lost 1 base and the J gene lost 10 bases, with 10 bases spanning the gap. CDR1 and CDR2 (germline): SGHAT, FQNNGV. The CDR3 is 12 residues long. The data belong to a study of T cells in Graves' hyperthyroidism and ophthalmopathy. Inclusion characteristics of ophthalmopathy patients comprised a Clinical Activity Score of at least 3, a NOSPECS grade of at least 4, and duration under 3 months. Not enrolled were patients with uncontrolled infection, other autoimmune disease, pregnancy or lactation. Clinicians diagnosed patients from clinical symptoms, serum thyroxine and TRAb, thyroid ultrasound and orbital computed tomography. Study-wide findings and caveats: A 13 V-J model separated ophthalmopathy from stable hyperthyroidism.

The investigators amplified TCR beta CDR3 regions from RNA transcripts. An initial round of RT-PCR targeting the TCR CDR3 relied on the HTBI primer set. TCRdb ran MiXCR on the multiplex PCR reads and lists one entry per CDR3 protein. Of about 640,000 distinct CDR3 sequences in the sample, around 20% were seen once. This receptor was obtained from a man younger than 40 with Graves' ophthalmopathy. J is TRBJ1-1 and V is TRBV11-2; D is possibly TRBD1 (6 bases). The sample consisted of blood. The CDR3 protein is CASSLVGTTAFF. As DNA, the CDR3 is TGTGCCAGCAGCTTAGTCGGGACAACAGCTTTCTTT.